This entry concerns a single TCR beta chain. This specimen belongs to a study of identical twins. Germline CDR1 reads SGHRS; CDR2 reads YFSETQ. The length of the CDR3 is 16 residues. Germline trimming cut 4 bases from V and 3 bases from J; bases unmatched to any gene: 11. MiXCR was run by TCRdb on the 5' RACE reads, yielding one entry per CDR3 protein. In the table there are 450,000 to 650,000 distinct CDR3 sequences, 9.5% to 10% of which are singletons. These same records also appear under a second study, on yellow fever vaccine responses in identical twins.

The specimen was PBMCs. This chain joins TRBV5-1 and TRBJ1-1; 8 positions agree with TRBD1. The origin of this receptor is a woman younger than 30 in good health. CDR3 sequence: CASSLGQGVGDTEAFF. The CDR3 DNA sequence: TGCGCCAGCAGCCTAGGACAGGGCGTAGGTGACACTGAAGCTTTCTTT.